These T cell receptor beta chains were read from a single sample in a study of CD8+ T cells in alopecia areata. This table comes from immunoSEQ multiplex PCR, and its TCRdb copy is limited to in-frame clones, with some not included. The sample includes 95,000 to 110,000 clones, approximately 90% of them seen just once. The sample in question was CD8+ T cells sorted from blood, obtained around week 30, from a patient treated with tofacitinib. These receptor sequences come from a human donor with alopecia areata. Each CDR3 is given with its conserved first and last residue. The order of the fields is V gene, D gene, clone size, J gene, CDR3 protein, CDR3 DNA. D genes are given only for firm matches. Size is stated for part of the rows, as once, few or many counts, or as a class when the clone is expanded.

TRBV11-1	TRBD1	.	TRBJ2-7	CASSILLPGQGVYEQYF	TGTGCCAGCAGCATTCTTCTGCCTGGACAGGGAGTCTACGAGCAGTACTTC
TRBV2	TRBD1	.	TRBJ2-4	CASSVGQGAAKNIQYF	TGTGCCAGCAGTGTTGGTCAGGGGGCGGCCAAAAACATTCAGTACTTC
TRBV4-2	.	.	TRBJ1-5	CASSQDEWGSSNQPQHF	TGTGCCAGCAGCCAAGACGAATGGGGGAGCAGCAATCAGCCCCAGCATTTT
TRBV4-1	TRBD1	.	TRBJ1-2	CASSVPGQGLEGYTF	TGCGCCAGCAGCGTACCGGGACAGGGTTTGGAAGGCTACACCTTC
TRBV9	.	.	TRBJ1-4	CASSEDGGEKLFF	TGTGCCAGCAGCGAGGACGGTGGGGAAAAACTGTTTTTT
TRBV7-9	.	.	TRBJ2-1	CASSPTGLRGEQFF	TGTGCCAGCAGCCCCACGGGCCTTCGGGGTGAGCAGTTCTTC
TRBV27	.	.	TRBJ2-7	CASSLSSSSYEQYF	TGTGCCAGCAGTTTGAGTTCCAGCTCCTACGAGCAGTACTTC
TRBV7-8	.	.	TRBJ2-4	CASSPPAKNIQYF	TGTGCCAGCAGCCCCCCGGCCAAAAACATTCAGTACTTC
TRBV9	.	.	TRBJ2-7	CASSAPGAPGEQYF	TGTGCCAGCAGCGCGCCCGGGGCCCCCGGCGAGCAGTACTTC
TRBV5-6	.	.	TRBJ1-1	CASSWVGQGTEAFF	TGTGCCAGCAGCTGGGTCGGACAAGGCACTGAAGCTTTCTTT
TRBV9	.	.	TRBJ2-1	CASSVGIGHNQFF	TGTGCCAGCAGCGTAGGGATAGGGCACAACCAGTTCTTC
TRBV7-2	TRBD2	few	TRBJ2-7	CASSRGGLAGVTSYEQYF	TGTGCCAGCAGCCGAGGGGGACTAGCGGGAGTTACCTCCTACGAGCAGTACTTC
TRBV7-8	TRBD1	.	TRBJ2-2	CASSLADRVSGELFF	TGTGCCAGCAGCTTAGCGGACAGGGTCTCCGGGGAGCTGTTTTTT
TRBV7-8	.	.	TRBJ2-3	CASSSPTGSTDTQYF	TGTGCCAGCAGCTCCCCTACGGGTAGCACAGATACGCAGTATTTT
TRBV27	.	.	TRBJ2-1	CASSKPGTHNEQFF	TGTGCCAGCAGTAAACCCGGGACACACAATGAGCAGTTCTTC
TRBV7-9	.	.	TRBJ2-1	CASKPPLGDEQFF	TGTGCCAGCAAACCCCCTCTCGGGGATGAGCAGTTCTTC
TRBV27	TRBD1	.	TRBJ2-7	CASSLGQGEHDEQYF	TGTGCCAGCAGTTTAGGGCAGGGGGAACACGACGAGCAGTACTTC
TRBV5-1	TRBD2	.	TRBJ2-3	CASSLAGLAGSTDTQYF	TGCGCCAGCAGCTTGGCCGGACTAGCGGGTTCCACAGATACGCAGTATTTT
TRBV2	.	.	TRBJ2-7	CASRPPGLQGDEQYF	TGTGCCAGCAGACCGCCGGGACTACAGGGGGATGAGCAGTACTTC
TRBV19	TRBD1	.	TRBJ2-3	CASSPGQGETDTQYF	TGTGCCAGTAGTCCGGGACAGGGGGAAACAGATACGCAGTATTTT
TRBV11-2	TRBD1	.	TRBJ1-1	CASSYGPDRMNTEAFF	TGTGCCAGCAGCTACGGACCGGACAGGATGAACACTGAAGCTTTCTTT
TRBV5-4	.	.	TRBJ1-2	CASSSQGSHGYTF	TGTGCCAGCAGTTCCCAAGGGTCCCACGGCTACACCTTC
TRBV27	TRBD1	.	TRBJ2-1	CASSLTGVYNEQFF	TGTGCCAGCAGTCTGACAGGGGTGTACAATGAGCAGTTCTTC
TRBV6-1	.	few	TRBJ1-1	CASSEKMNTEAFF	TGTGCCAGCAGTGAAAAAATGAACACTGAAGCTTTCTTT
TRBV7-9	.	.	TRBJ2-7	CASSSTKGSSYEQYF	TGTGCCAGCAGCTCTACTAAAGGGAGCTCCTACGAGCAGTACTTC
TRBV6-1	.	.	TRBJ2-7	CASSEGGAYEQYF	TGTGCCAGCAGTGAAGGGGGCGCCTACGAGCAGTACTTC
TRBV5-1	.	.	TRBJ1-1	CASSSTENPEAFF	TGCGCCAGCAGCTCCACAGAGAACCCTGAAGCTTTCTTT
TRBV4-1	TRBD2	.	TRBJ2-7	CASSQFTSGNPDEQYF	TGCGCCAGCAGCCAATTTACTAGCGGGAACCCGGATGAGCAGTACTTC
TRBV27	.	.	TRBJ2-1	CASGGISYNEQFF	TGTGCCAGTGGCGGGATCTCCTACAATGAGCAGTTCTTC
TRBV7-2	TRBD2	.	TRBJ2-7	CASSWDSGGTYEQYF	TGTGCCAGCAGTTGGGATAGCGGGGGGACCTACGAGCAGTACTTC
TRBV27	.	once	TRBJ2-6	CASSFDSSGANVLTF	TGTGCCAGCAGTTTCGACAGCTCTGGGGCCAACGTCCTGACTTTC
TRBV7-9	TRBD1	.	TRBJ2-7	CASSRTGGNYEQYF	TGTGCCAGCAGTCGCACAGGGGGCAACTACGAGCAGTACTTC
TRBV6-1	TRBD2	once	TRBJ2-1	CASTGLAGVDEQFF	TGTGCCAGCACTGGACTAGCGGGAGTGGATGAGCAGTTCTTC
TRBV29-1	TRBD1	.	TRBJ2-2	CSVEDPGTGGRVGELFF	TGCAGCGTTGAGGACCCCGGGACAGGGGGCAGAGTCGGGGAGCTGTTTTTT
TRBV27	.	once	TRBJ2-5	CASILAKETQYF	TGTGCCAGCATTCTAGCGAAAGAGACCCAGTACTTC